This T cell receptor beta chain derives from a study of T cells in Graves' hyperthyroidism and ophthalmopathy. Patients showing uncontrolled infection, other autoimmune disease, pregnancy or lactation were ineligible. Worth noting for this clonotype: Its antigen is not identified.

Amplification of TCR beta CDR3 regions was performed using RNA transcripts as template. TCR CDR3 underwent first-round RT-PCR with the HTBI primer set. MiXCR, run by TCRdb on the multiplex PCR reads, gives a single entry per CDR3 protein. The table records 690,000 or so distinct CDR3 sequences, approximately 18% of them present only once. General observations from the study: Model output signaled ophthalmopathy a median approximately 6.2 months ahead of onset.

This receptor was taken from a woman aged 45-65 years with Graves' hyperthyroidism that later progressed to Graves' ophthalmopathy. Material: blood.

This chain's CDR3 is CASSPGSSGYNEQFF. DNA for the CDR3: TGTGCCAGCAGCCCCGGGTCTAGCGGGTACAATGAGCAGTTCTTC. The chain has TRBV27 and TRBJ2-1; the match to TRBD2 covers 8 bases. The V and J ends lost 6 bases and 4 bases, in that order; junction bases with no gene match: 8. From germline, CDR1 is MNHEY and CDR2 SMNVEV (reference sequence). The CDR3 length is 15 residues.